The T cell receptor (beta chain) described here comes from a study of early stage breast cancer tumors. The protocol was immunoSEQ multiplex PCR, while the TCRdb copy is restricted to in-frame clones and leaves out a portion. The sample records some 72,000 clones, 79% being singletons. Findings of the study overall: Compared with adjacent normal breast tissue, tumors showed approximately 2.5-fold greater T cell density and higher clonality.

Details on this clone: Its antigen is still unknown.

Trimming at V came to 6 bases and at J to 10 bases, leaving 12 bases not matched to a gene. Germline lookup yields CDR1 SGHVS and CDR2 FQNEAQ. The CDR3 sequence is 14 residues long. The receptor comes from a person aged 55 to 75 with breast cancer. The chain is built from TRBV7-8 and TRBJ2-5; 9 positions match TRBD1. Sequencing used blood. CDR3 region: CASSPGTGTTNQYF. DNA for the CDR3: TGTGCCAGCAGTCCCGGGACAGGGACTACAAACCAGTACTTC.